This T cell receptor beta chain was identified in a study of tumor-infiltrating lymphocytes in primary liver carcinoma. Taking about 20-31 mg of unsorted bulk tissue, the authors co-extracted RNA and DNA. This clonotype was found once. A much more abundant neighbour one base away suggests this may be a read error. The input was around 500 ng total RNA; TCR beta cDNA was made from it with a constant-region primer. Employing slightly modified ARM-PCR, three nested multiplex PCR rounds were run, and these gave rise to the TCR beta libraries. For roughly 10 cycles apiece, the opening two PCR rounds ran with TRBV1-TRBV30 forward primers and a C-beta reverse primer. MiXCR was run by TCRdb on the multiplex PCR reads, yielding one entry per CDR3 protein. The data hold 100,000 to 150,000 distinct CDR3 sequences, with around 60% observed a single time. The CDR3 loop spans 14 amino acids. Germline V lookup: CDR1 MNHEY, CDR2 SVGAGI.

Source material: liver tumor tissue from sampling region 3. This sample's subset: tumor region T3, left-lateral pole. The sequence came from a woman between 55 and 75 years old with primary liver carcinoma and hepatitis B virus infection. This chain uses TRBV6-5 with TRBJ2-1; D is unclear. CDR3 region: CASRHRSSYIEQFF. The CDR3 DNA sequence: TGTGCCAGCAGACATCGGAGCTCCTACATTGAGCAGTTCTTC.